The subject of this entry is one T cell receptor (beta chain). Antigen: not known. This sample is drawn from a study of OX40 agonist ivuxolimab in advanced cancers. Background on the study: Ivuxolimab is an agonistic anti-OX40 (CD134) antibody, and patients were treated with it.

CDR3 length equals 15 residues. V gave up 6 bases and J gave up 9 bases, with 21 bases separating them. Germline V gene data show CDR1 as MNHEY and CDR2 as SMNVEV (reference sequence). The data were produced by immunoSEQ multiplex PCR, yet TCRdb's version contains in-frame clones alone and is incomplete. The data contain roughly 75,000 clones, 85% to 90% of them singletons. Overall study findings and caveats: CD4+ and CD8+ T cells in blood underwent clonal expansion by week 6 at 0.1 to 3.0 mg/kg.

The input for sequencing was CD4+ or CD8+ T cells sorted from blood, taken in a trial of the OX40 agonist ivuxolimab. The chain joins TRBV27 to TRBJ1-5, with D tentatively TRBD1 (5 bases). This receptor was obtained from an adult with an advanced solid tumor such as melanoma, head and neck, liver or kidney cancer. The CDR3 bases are TGTGCCAGCAGCTTGGGGATCGGGAGCGGGGGGCCCCAGCATTTT. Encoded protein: CASSLGIGSGGPQHF.